The clone carrying this TCR beta chain came up many times. Its antigen is not known. Germline V gene sequence: CDR1 MNHEY, CDR2 SVGAGI. This CDR3 is built from 16 residues. Trimming cost V 4 bases and J 6 bases; bases outside gene matches: 13. The sample is drawn from a study of response to subunit inactivated influenza vaccine. Findings and caveats of the study: New T cells are recruited in small numbers by each seasonal influenza vaccination, according to the authors' suggestion.

In TCRdb, the RT-PCR reads were re-called with MiXCR into one record per CDR3 protein. The table records 710,000 or so distinct CDR3 sequences, 15% to 17% of them present only once. This TCR was recovered from a man aged 45 to 65 who received an inactivated influenza vaccine. Sequenced material: PBMCs from blood, taken roughly 12 days after vaccination. The chain joins TRBV6-5 to TRBJ2-7, with 9 positions matching TRBD2. CDR3 sequence reads: CASSSTALAGPGEQYF. CDR3 DNA sequence: TGTGCCAGCAGTTCTACAGCGCTAGCGGGACCTGGCGAGCAGTACTTC.